This entry lists 18 T cell receptor beta chains sequenced from one sample in a study of shared clonotypes between healthy human individuals (dated by TCRdb to the early 2020s). Library preparation employed the immunoSEQ multiplex PCR assay. TCRdb retrieved this table from immuneACCESS and kept in-frame rearrangements only. Not all clones are present; in checked studies, unresolved V genes account for under half, and no reason is known for the remainder. The sample table lists under 2,000,000 clones, roughly 95% of them with a count of one. Of the sample, less than 1.5% is held by the ten largest clones. For the CD8 naive samples, CD45RO-negative cells were positively selected for CCR7, yielding a CD45RA+CCR7+ population from which TemRA cells were excluded. Sequencing was carried out using naive CD8+ T cells sorted from blood. In light of the paper, this sample's cell subset or site label describes: CD45RA+CCR7+. The receptors stem from a man aged 18 to 29 in good health.

The chain has TRBV7-9 and TRBJ2-1, with TRBD2 identical over 8 bases. After removal of 3 bases from V and 8 bases from J, the junction contained 12 bases not matched to a gene. Germline V gene data show CDR1 as SEHNR and CDR2 as FQNEAQ (reference sequence). The CDR3 loop spans 16 amino acids. The CDR3 bases are TGTGCCAGCAGCTTCGTTGGCGGGAGGTTCCTGGATGAGCAGTTCTTC. Translated, it gives CASSFVGGRFLDEQFF.

The chain recombines TRBV19 with TRBJ1-5, with 7 nucleotides matching TRBD1. The CDR3 sequence is 15 residues long. CDR1 is LNHDA and CDR2 is SQIVND in the germline V gene (reference sequence). The ends lost 1 base at V and 5 bases at J; junction bases unmatched: 5. In DNA, the CDR3 is TGTGCCAGTAGTATAGCCTGGACAGGCTATCAGCCCCAGCATTTT. Translation gives CASSIAWTGYQPQHF.

For this clone: Other DNA sequences within the sample encode an identical CDR3. The V gene is TRBV5-1, the J gene TRBJ2-7; unclear D gene. Germline V gene sequence: CDR1 SGHRS, CDR2 YFSETQ. CDR3 length: 13 amino acids. Trimming pared 0 bases from V and 4 bases from J, leaving 8 bases between. In DNA, the CDR3 is TGCGCCAGCAGCTTGGGTCAGCAGTACGAGCAGTACTTC. Protein: CASSLGQQYEQYF.

The chain uses TRBV19 and TRBJ2-7; 9 positions agree with TRBD1. The germline V gene has CDR1 LNHDA and CDR2 SQIVND (reference sequence). The V gene end was trimmed by 3 bases and the J gene end by 3 bases; junction bases not matched to a gene: 0. CDR3 size: 13 residues. DNA of the CDR3: TGTGCCAGTAGTATGGACAGGGGCTACGAGCAGTACTTC. Protein sequence: CASSMDRGYEQYF. The entire variable domain, with the rest obtained from reference TRBV19 and TRBJ2-7, is as follows: DGGITQSPKYLFRKEGQNVTLSCEQNLNHDAMYWYRQDPGQGLRLIYYSQIVNDFQKGDIAEGYSVSREKKESFPLTVTSAQKNPTAFYLCASSMDRGYEQYFGPGTRLTVT.

This sequence joins TRBV7-2 and TRBJ2-7, with TRBD1 matching over 9 bases. Trimming took 3 bases from V and 6 from J; bases not matched to a gene: 3. The germline CDR1 and CDR2 sequences are SGHTA and FQGNSA. The CDR3 extends over 13 amino acids. The CDR3 sequence is CASSLIQGAEQYF. Written as DNA, the CDR3 is TGTGCCAGCAGCTTGATACAGGGGGCCGAGCAGTACTTC.

This clone was seen once. The V gene is TRBV19, the J gene TRBJ1-1, with 10 nucleotides matching TRBD1. This CDR3 has 17 amino acids. The germline CDR1 and CDR2 sequences are LNHDA and SQIVND (reference sequence). V lost 5 bases and J lost 1; bases outside the gene matches: 10. CDR3 coding DNA: TGTGCCAGTAGTCAACCGGGACAGGGGCCAAAGAACACTGAAGCTTTCTTT. It is translated as CASSQPGQGPKNTEAFF.

Points on this clone: The sample has other DNA sequences that encode this CDR3 too. The rearrangement joins TRBV5-4 to TRBJ2-3; 7 nucleotides align to TRBD2. J was trimmed by 3 bases and V by 2 bases; bases with no gene match: 3. The CDR3 runs to 14 residues. Per germline, CDR1 SGHNT and CDR2 YYREEE (reference sequence). The CDR3 coding sequence is TGTGCCAGCAGCTTTTGGGGGGGGACAGATACGCAGTATTTT. Its translation is CASSFWGGTDTQYF.

This rearrangement joins TRBV5-1 to TRBJ1-3, with 7 positions matching TRBD1. CDR3 length: 14 residues. The germline V gene encodes CDR1 SGHRS and CDR2 YFSETQ. The ends lost 3 bases at V and 0 bases at J; junction bases unmatched: 0. DNA for the CDR3: TGCGCCAGCAGCTCAGGGGGCTCTGGAAACACCATATATTTT. Its protein is CASSSGGSGNTIYF.

The CDR3, as DNA: TGTGCCAGCAGCTTCCTAGCGGGGAGCTACAATGAGCAGTTCTTC. Amino acids: CASSFLAGSYNEQFF. The rearrangement joins TRBV7-3 to TRBJ2-1, with 9 bases that match TRBD2. CDR3 size: 15 residues. CDR1 is SGHTA, CDR2 FQGTGA, per germline. Trimming at V came to 3 bases and at J to 3 bases, leaving 3 bases not matched to a gene.

The chain links TRBV4-1 to TRBJ1-2, with D possibly TRBD1 on 6 matching bases. Germline V gene sequence: CDR1 MGHRA, CDR2 YSYEKL. The CDR3 has 15 amino acids. V was trimmed by 1 base and J by 5 bases, leaving 14 bases between them. The DNA for the CDR3 is TGCGCCAGCAGCCAAGTAGAACAGGGAGGGTATGGCTACACCTTC. Its protein product is CASSQVEQGGYGYTF.

The chain is built from TRBV14 and TRBJ2-7; D is possibly TRBD1 (7 bases). This CDR3 is 17 amino acids long. Deletions cut 0 bases from V and 2 bases from J, with 17 bases between. Per germline, CDR1 SGHDN and CDR2 FVKESK. For the CDR3, the DNA is TGTGCCAGCAGCCAAGAATATGGGGGGACAGACCCCTACGAGCAGTACTTC. Protein: CASSQEYGGTDPYEQYF.

V and J are TRBV2 and TRBJ1-5, with D tentatively TRBD1 (6 bases). Trimming removed 11 bases at V and 6 bases at J, with 17 bases between. The CDR3 totals 13 residues. Per the germline V gene, CDR1 is SNHLY and CDR2 is FYNNEI. In DNA, the CDR3 is TGTGCCGGAGGGACAAATCCTGGTCAGCCCCAGCATTTT. This gives the protein CAGGTNPGQPQHF.

The J gene is TRBJ2-3, the V gene TRBV29-1; 10 bases map to TRBD1. J lost 4 bases, V lost 6 bases, and 10 bases had no gene match. CDR3 length: 15 amino acids. Germline CDR1 reads SQVTM; CDR2 reads ANQGSEA. CDR3 coding DNA: TGCAGCGTCTCGTCGGGACAGGGGTGGGCAGATACGCAGTATTTT. Its protein is CSVSSGQGWADTQYF.

The rearrangement joins TRBV19 to TRBJ2-1, with TRBD2 matching 7 bases. Germline-derived CDR1 and CDR2 are LNHDA and SQIVND (reference sequence). The CDR3 runs to 14 residues. V was pared by 8 bases and J by 0 bases, with 4 bases of the junction left unmatched. CDR3 loop: CASYSGSSYNEQFF. The CDR3 DNA follows: TGTGCCAGTTATAGCGGGTCCTCCTACAATGAGCAGTTCTTC.

The V call is TRBV5-6, the J call TRBJ1-3; TRBD1 matches 10 bases. The CDR3 extends over 17 amino acids. The junction had 7 bases not matched to a gene; V was cut back by 0 bases and J by 4 bases. Germline CDR1 SGHDT, CDR2 YYEEEE. The CDR3 loop is CASSLDDRGRSGNTIYF. The CDR3 DNA sequence: TGTGCCAGCAGCTTGGATGACAGGGGGCGATCAGGAAACACCATATATTTT.

Turning to this clone: Other DNA sequences from this sample encode an identical CDR3 as well. V and J are TRBV11-2 and TRBJ2-1; D ambiguous. This CDR3 has 11 amino acids. V was shortened by 5 bases and J by 6 bases, with 5 bases between the two germline ends. Germline V CDR1 and CDR2: SGHAT, FQNNGV. This chain's CDR3 is CASSLINEQFF. Written as DNA, the CDR3 is TGTGCCAGCAGCCTCATCAATGAGCAGTTCTTC. The full variable domain, rest sourced from reference TRBV11-2 and TRBJ2-1, is EAGVAQSPRYKIIEKRQSVAFWCNPISGHATLYWYQQILGQGPKLLIQFQNNGVVDDSQLPKDRFSAERLKGVDSTLKIQPAKLEDSAVYLCASSLINEQFFGPGTRLTVL.

This clone was picked up one time. The J gene is TRBJ1-1, the V gene TRBV2; tentative D call: TRBD1 (5 bases). Per the germline V gene, CDR1 is SNHLY and CDR2 is FYNNEI. The V and J ends lost 9 bases and 0 bases respectively, with 14 bases between them. The CDR3 runs to 14 residues. Here the CDR3 DNA reads TGTGCCAGACAGGTGGGTCCCTTGAACACTGAAGCTTTCTTT. Protein product: CARQVGPLNTEAFF.

This CDR3 reads CASSSPTSGGSTNTGELFF. The CDR3 DNA sequence: TGTGCCAGCAGTTCTCCGACTAGCGGGGGCTCAACGAACACCGGGGAGCTGTTTTTT. This chain joins TRBV28 and TRBJ2-2; 12 positions agree with TRBD2. Trimming cost V 4 bases and J 0 bases; bases outside gene matches: 9. The CDR3 has 19 amino acids. Germline values: CDR1 MDHEN, CDR2 SYDVKM.